This record looks at one T cell receptor beta chain sequence and its context. Ages ranged from about 18 to 89 years, with residence in 24 US areas. Cohort 3 donors were reported recovered after two negative PCRs, clearance, or symptom resolution. Study processing details: Estimated nucleated cell counts came from reference gene primer amplification. This table comes from immunoSEQ multiplex PCR, and its TCRdb copy is limited to in-frame clones, with some not included. The D gene and trimming were derived from the DNA, and the V and J assignments and clone size from that table. This table has 250,000 or so clones, approximately 84% appearing once. The sample is drawn from a study of blood T cell repertoires in COVID-19. Study at large: COVID-19 samples, acute and convalescent, were from the United States, Italy and Spain.

Germline V gene lookup returns CDR1 MNHEY and CDR2 SMNVEV (reference sequence). The V gene end was trimmed by 5 bases and the J gene end by 7 bases; junction bases not matched to a gene: 13. The CDR3 extends over 17 amino acids. The sequenced material came from PBMCs or T cells enriched from blood (not recorded which). The chain employs TRBV27 and TRBJ2-1, with 11 bases fitting TRBD2. This clonotype was sampled from a middle-aged man who had recovered from COVID-19. CDR3 residues: CASSTHLLAGVGNEQFF. CDR3 sequence (DNA): TGTGCCAGCAGTACCCACTTACTAGCGGGAGTGGGTAATGAGCAGTTCTTC.